This T cell receptor (beta chain) was captured in a study of vaccination and CD4 T cells after COVID-19. Across the whole study: Participants were given two doses of BNT162b2 or mRNA-1273 vaccine. The interval from dose two to post-vaccine sampling had a median of 72 days, and it ranged from 14 to 241. Notes on the study in general: Data came from relatively few convalescent patients and lacked early post-infection timepoints. Spike mono-reactivity was found in 304 of 307 vaccine-specific clones from convalescent patients.

Germline V gene lookup returns CDR1 MNHNS and CDR2 SASEGT. The CDR3 extends over 12 amino acids. TCRdb analysed the PCR reads with MiXCR anew, one entry per CDR3 protein. The table shows 20,000 to 25,000 distinct CDR3 sequences, with approximately 57% occurring only once. This clonotype was found once. Its antigen is unknown. A junction boundary mismatches the germline segment, possibly from a read error. Specimen: CD4+ T cells from blood, collected before SARS-CoV-2 vaccination. This sequence originates from a human donor who had recovered from COVID-19. The chain uses TRBV6-1 and TRBJ1-5, with D unresolved. The CDR3 here is CAGRSGYQPQHF. For the CDR3, the DNA is TGTGCCGGCAGGTCGGGCTATCAGCCCCAGCATTTT.